The 17 T cell receptor beta chains listed next were all sequenced from one sample in a study of T-cell memory formation after mild COVID-19. TCRdb reprocessed the 5' RACE reads with MiXCR, giving one entry per CDR3 protein. The sample includes around 500,000 distinct CDR3 sequences, roughly 18% seen only once; the top ten take about 12%. The sequenced sample was PBMCs or a T cell subset sorted from them (not recorded which). The receptors stem from an adult woman who had mild COVID-19 (a few samples of this study predate the infection). Cell type and time point are not known.

The genes are TRBV6-5 and TRBJ2-1; D is unresolved. Trimming took 8 bases from V and 9 from J, leaving 14 bases between them. Germline lookup yields CDR1 MNHEY and CDR2 SVGAGI. CDR3 length equals 12 residues. The CDR3 nucleotides read TGTGCCAGCGCCACCCCCTTGGGTGAGCAGTTCTTC. It yields the protein CASATPLGEQFF.

The sample holds many counts of this clonotype. J is TRBJ1-3 and V is TRBV9; D remains ambiguous. This CDR3 comprises 16 residues. The germline gives CDR1 SGDLS, CDR2 YYNGEE. V was clipped by 0 bases and J by 0 bases, with 10 bases between them. CDR3 region: CASSVGGGSSGNTIYF. For the CDR3, the DNA is TGTGCCAGCAGCGTAGGAGGCGGGAGCTCTGGAAACACCATATATTTT.

The V and J genes are TRBV7-6 and TRBJ2-7, with 7 bases matching TRBD1. The CDR3 extends over 16 amino acids. Germline V CDR1 and CDR2: SGHVS, FNYEAQ. With V trimmed by 4 bases and J by 2 bases, 11 bases remained unmatched. CDR3: CASSSSTGTETYEQYF. CDR3 sequence (DNA): TGTGCCAGCAGCTCATCCACCGGGACAGAGACCTACGAGCAGTACTTC.

This clonotype has only a few counts. This chain links TRBV7-3 with TRBJ2-6, with TRBD1 as a possible D gene (6 bases). V was clipped by 5 bases and J by 1 base, with 15 bases between them. The CDR3 is 17 amino acids. Germline V gene sequence: CDR1 SGHTA, CDR2 FQGTGA. The CDR3 is CASSRLGGRSGANVLTF. CDR3 bases: TGTGCCAGCAGCCGCCTAGGGGGAAGATCTGGGGCCAACGTCCTGACTTTC. Using reference TRBV7-3 and TRBJ2-6 for the parts outside the CDR3, the full variable domain is GAGVSQTPSNKVTEKGKYVELRCDPISGHTALYWYRQSLGQGPEFLIYFQGTGAADDSGLPNDRFFAVRPEGSVSTLKIQRTERGDSAVYLCASSRLGGRSGANVLTFGAGSRLTVL.

This clonotype was detected a few times. The chain combines TRBV5-1 with TRBJ2-2, with no clear D. Germline CDR1 SGHRS, CDR2 YFSETQ. Trimming shortened V by 3 bases and J by 1 base, and 13 bases separated the two germline ends. The CDR3 loop spans 16 amino acids. CDR3 bases: TGCGCCAGCAGCTCGCCGTTAATGGGGAACACCGGGGAGCTGTTTTTT. Translated: CASSSPLMGNTGELFF.

The rearrangement joins TRBV5-1 to TRBJ2-3; tentatively, D is TRBD2 (6 bases). Germline V lookup: CDR1 SGHRS, CDR2 YFSETQ. V dropped 0 bases and J dropped 2 bases, with 7 bases sitting between them. This CDR3 region has 14 residues. The CDR3, as DNA: TGCGCCAGCAGCTTGGAGCGGGTCACAGATACGCAGTATTTT. This sequence encodes CASSLERVTDTQYF.

The J gene is TRBJ2-7, the V gene TRBV5-8; 10 bases match TRBD2. CDR3 length equals 14 residues. After removal of 2 bases from V and 2 bases from J, the junction contained 1 base not matched to a gene. Germline V gives CDR1 SGHTS, CDR2 YDEGEE. CDR3 DNA: TGTGCCAGCAGCTTCGGGACTAGCGCCTACGAGCAGTACTTC. This sequence encodes CASSFGTSAYEQYF.

V gene TRBV5-5 combines with J gene TRBJ1-5; D is perhaps TRBD1 (5 bases). Germline values: CDR1 SGHKS, CDR2 YYEKEE (reference sequence). V dropped 2 bases and J dropped 5 bases, with 14 bases sitting between them. CDR3 size: 15 residues. CDR3 sequence reads: CASSLVPGSHQPQHF. CDR3 sequence (DNA): TGTGCCAGCAGCTTAGTTCCAGGGTCCCATCAGCCCCAGCATTTT.

The chain employs TRBV7-9 and TRBJ2-2; D possibly matches TRBD1 or TRBD2 (5 bases each). This CDR3 region has 21 residues. Germline V gene lookup returns CDR1 SEHNR and CDR2 FQNEAQ (reference sequence). Deletions cut 5 bases from V and 8 bases from J, with 36 bases between. Here the CDR3 DNA reads TGTGCCAGCAGCGGAGGAATATGGGTACCACCCGACCCGGAAAGGGGTGGGGAGCTGTTTTTT. Translated, it gives CASSGGIWVPPDPERGGELFF.

This clonotype was seen a few times. V usage is TRBV5-1 and J usage is TRBJ2-5, with 11 bases lining up with TRBD2. V trimming: 0 bases; J trimming: 4 bases; junction bases outside the gene matches: 11. The germline gives CDR1 SGHRS, CDR2 YFSETQ. This CDR3 contains 18 residues. CDR3 coding DNA: TGCGCCAGCAGCTTGGCCAGGCTAGCGGGGGGCCCGGGAGAGACCCAGTACTTC. This translates into CASSLARLAGGPGETQYF.

This clonotype was observed a few times. The chain combines TRBV6-2 or TRBV6-3 with TRBJ1-4; D gene uncertain. Trimming removed 5 bases at V and 10 bases at J, with 11 bases between. Looked up from germline, CDR1 is MNHEY and CDR2 is SVGEGT. The length of the CDR3 is 12 residues. CDR3 sequence: CASSPQLGKLFF. The DNA for the CDR3 is TGTGCCAGCAGTCCTCAACTGGGAAAACTGTTTTTT.

Worth noting for this clonotype: One end of the junction is discordant with germline, which a read error may explain. The chain recombines TRBV7-2 with TRBJ1-5; maybe TRBD1 (6 bases). CDR1 is SGHTA and CDR2 is FQGNSA in the germline V gene. The CDR3 covers 13 residues. This chain's CDR3 is CASSGQLNQAQHF. The CDR3, as DNA: TGTGCCAGCAGCGGACAGCTGAATCAGGCCCAGCATTTT.

V usage is TRBV18 and J usage is TRBJ1-1; 9 bases agree with TRBD1. The CDR3 has 14 amino acids. The junction had 4 bases not matched to a gene; V was cut back by 4 bases and J by 4 bases. CDR1 and CDR2 from the germline V gene are KGHSH and LQKENI. The CDR3 region has the DNA TGTGCCAGCTCACTCGGGACAGGGATCACTGAAGCTTTCTTT. It yields the protein CASSLGTGITEAFF. Based on the CDR3 plus reference TRBV18 and TRBJ1-1, the full variable domain is NAGVMQNPRHLVRRRGQEARLRCSPMKGHSHVYWYRQLPEEGLKFMVYLQKENIIDESGMPKERFSAEFPKEGPSILRIQQVVRGDSAAYFCASSLGTGITEAFFGQGTRLTVV.

This clonotype was counted at least ten times. The rearrangement links TRBV5-1 to TRBJ2-5; 8 bases match TRBD2. This CDR3 is built from 14 residues. V shed 1 base, J shed 1 base, and the junction held 0 bases outside the gene matches. Germline V lookup: CDR1 SGHRS, CDR2 YFSETQ. The CDR3 bases are TGCGCCAGCAGCTTGACTAGCGGCCAAGAGACCCAGTACTTC. Amino acids: CASSLTSGQETQYF.

The rearrangement links TRBV13 to TRBJ2-7; D is uncertain. V was clipped by 4 bases and J by 0 bases, with 19 bases between them. CDR1 and CDR2 from the germline V gene are PRHDT and FYEKMQ (reference sequence). The CDR3 is made up of 17 amino acids. CDR3 amino acids: CASSSQRSVAVSYEQYF. The CDR3 nucleotides are TGTGCCAGCAGCTCCCAGCGCTCTGTAGCAGTCTCCTACGAGCAGTACTTC.

This clonotype came up a few times. The V and J genes are TRBV9 and TRBJ2-1; tentatively, D is TRBD2 (5 bases). With 4 bases removed from V and 4 bases from J, the gap between germline ends came to 15 bases. The CDR3 loop spans 15 amino acids. Germline loops: CDR1 SGDLS, CDR2 YYNGEE. The CDR3 sequence is CASSSIATSYNEQFF. DNA of the CDR3: TGTGCCAGCAGCTCTATAGCGACCTCTTACAATGAGCAGTTCTTC. Full variable domain (outside the CDR3, taken from reference TRBV9 and TRBJ2-1): DSGVTQTPKHLITATGQRVTLRCSPRSGDLSVYWYQQSLDQGLQFLIQYYNGEERAKGNILERFSAQQFPDLHSELNLSSLELGDSALYFCASSSIATSYNEQFFGPGTRLTVL.

The V gene is TRBV29-1, the J gene TRBJ2-7; D is perhaps TRBD1 (7 bases). V lost 6 bases to trimming and J lost 2 bases, with 11 bases between them. This CDR3 comprises 12 residues. Germline V gene data show CDR1 as SQVTM and CDR2 as ANQGSEA. CDR3 residues: CSVGGTAYEQYF. In DNA form, the CDR3 reads TGCAGCGTCGGAGGGACAGCCTACGAGCAGTACTTC.